The 26 T cell receptor beta chains below come from one sample, sequenced in a study of cytomegalovirus exposure and HLA in healthy donors (dated by TCRdb to 2015 to 2018). Preparation of the library involved the immunoSEQ multiplex PCR assay. The multiplex PCR relied on a mix of 60 forward primers for TCR Vbeta segments and 13 reverse primers for TCR Jbeta segments. The table comes from immuneACCESS by way of TCRdb, which keeps in-frame sequences with V and J called. Part of the clones is missing from these tables; in studies checked, under half for an unresolved V gene and the rest for unknown reasons. The sample data list around 110,000 clones, and roughly four fifths of these were observed just once. About a fifth of the sample rests with the top ten. Sequenced material: PBMCs. These TCRs come from a man in his thirties or forties in good health and CMV-seropositive.

The rearrangement joins TRBV7-2 to TRBJ1-5; the match to TRBD1 covers 9 bases. CDR1 is SGHTA, CDR2 FQGNSA, per germline. This CDR3 has 16 amino acids. The trim removed 6 bases at V and 11 bases at J, leaving 17 bases unmatched. DNA for the CDR3: TGTGCCAGCAGTCCCGGGACAGGGTTCGGGGAATCCGCCCAGCATTTT. This codes for CASSPGTGFGESAQHF.

This sequence joins TRBV7-9 and TRBJ2-5, with D uncertain. V lost 3 bases and J 2 bases, leaving 7 bases between the germline ends. The CDR3 has 13 amino acids. Germline values: CDR1 SEHNR, CDR2 FQNEAQ (reference sequence). CDR3 sequence: CASSLKQQETQYF. The CDR3, as DNA: TGTGCCAGCAGCTTGAAACAGCAAGAGACCCAGTACTTC.

This chain connects TRBV11-2 to TRBJ2-5; 7 bases fit TRBD2. The CDR3 runs 19 residues. CDR1 SGHAT and CDR2 FQNNGV come from the germline V gene. The ends lost 0 bases at V and 3 bases at J; junction bases unmatched: 16. This CDR3 is CASSLDSQLWRAGKETQYF. The CDR3 nucleotides are TGTGCCAGCAGCTTAGATTCCCAGCTCTGGCGAGCGGGGAAAGAGACCCAGTACTTC.

The J gene is TRBJ1-1, the V gene TRBV28; TRBD1 matches at 7 bases. This CDR3 is built from 14 residues. CDR1 MDHEN and CDR2 SYDVKM come from the germline V gene. V shed 3 bases and J 4 bases; nucleotides not matched to a gene: 5. In DNA form, the CDR3 reads TGTGCCAGCAGTTTCGCAGACAGGGTCACTGAAGCTTTCTTT. This gives the protein CASSFADRVTEAFF.

This chain links TRBV4-1 with TRBJ1-6, with D maybe TRBD1 (6 bases). There are 19 residues in the CDR3. V gave up 0 bases and J gave up 0 bases, with 15 bases separating them. Germline lookup yields CDR1 MGHRA and CDR2 YSYEKL. The CDR3 sequence is CASSQEPITGSSYNSPLHF. CDR3 nucleotide sequence: TGCGCCAGCAGCCAAGAGCCCATTACAGGGAGCTCCTATAATTCACCCCTCCACTTT.

This chain's CDR3 is CASSLTGSGNTIYF. The CDR3, as DNA: TGTGCCAGCAGTTTAACAGGGTCTGGAAACACCATATATTTT. The J gene is TRBJ1-3, the V gene TRBV6-1; the D gene is possibly TRBD1 (6 bases). From germline, CDR1 is MNHNS and CDR2 SASEGT. V was trimmed by 5 bases and J by 1 base, leaving 9 bases between them. The CDR3 totals 14 residues.

The gene calls are TRBV7-2 and TRBJ2-7; 8 bases map to TRBD2. Germline V gene sequence: CDR1 SGHTA, CDR2 FQGNSA. The CDR3 length is 15 residues. Trimming at V came to 3 bases and at J to 6 bases, leaving 10 bases not matched to a gene. CDR3 amino acids: CASSLSPRGGSEQYV. In DNA, the CDR3 is TGTGCCAGCAGCTTGTCCCCCCGGGGGGGGTCCGAGCAGTACGTC.

This sequence joins TRBV6-1 and TRBJ2-4; 12 bases agree with TRBD2. This CDR3 has 17 amino acids. Germline V gene data show CDR1 as MNHNS and CDR2 as SASEGT. Unmatched junction bases numbered 5, after V lost 3 bases and J lost 2 bases. CDR3 protein: CASSDLAGGGPKNIQYF. As DNA, the CDR3 is TGTGCCAGCAGTGATCTAGCGGGAGGGGGCCCCAAAAACATTCAGTACTTC.

This chain links TRBV7-8 with TRBJ2-2, with D possibly matching TRBD2 (5 bases). This CDR3 spans 17 amino acids. Germline CDR1 SGHVS, CDR2 FQNEAQ. V shed 5 bases and J shed 3 bases, with 19 bases lying between them. CDR3 amino acids: CASSPSLGSHYTGELFF. CDR3 nucleotide sequence: TGTGCCAGCAGCCCGTCCTTGGGGAGCCATTACACCGGGGAGCTGTTTTTT.

This chain joins TRBV28 and TRBJ1-1; D not resolved. Germline CDR1 MDHEN, CDR2 SYDVKM. With 7 bases removed from V and 0 bases from J, the gap between germline ends came to 9 bases. The CDR3 consists of 13 residues. As DNA, the CDR3 is TGTGCCAGCACCCTGCGGATGAACACTGAAGCTTTCTTT. Amino acid sequence: CASTLRMNTEAFF.

This chain uses TRBV19 with TRBJ2-3; 7 nucleotides match TRBD1. V lost 3 bases, J lost 1 base, and 4 bases stayed unmatched. This CDR3 is 15 amino acids long. CDR1 and CDR2 from the germline V gene are LNHDA and SQIVND (reference sequence). CDR3 DNA: TGTGCCAGTAGTATGAGGACAGGCGGCACAGATACGCAGTATTTT. Translated: CASSMRTGGTDTQYF.

This rearrangement joins TRBV5-1 to TRBJ2-3, with D unclear. V dropped 1 base and J dropped 0 bases, with 6 bases sitting between them. Germline V CDR1 and CDR2: SGHRS, YFSETQ. There are 14 residues in the CDR3. The CDR3: CASSLSVSTDTQYF. Here the CDR3 DNA reads TGCGCCAGCAGCTTGAGCGTGAGCACAGATACGCAGTATTTT.

This chain connects TRBV5-4 to TRBJ1-2, with TRBD1 identical over 9 bases. From germline, CDR1 is SGHNT and CDR2 YYREEE (reference sequence). The CDR3 totals 14 residues. V was clipped by 3 bases and J by 6 bases; unmatched bases: 6. The CDR3 reads CASSSLTGGNGYTF. The CDR3 region has the DNA TGTGCCAGCAGCTCACTGACAGGGGGAAATGGCTACACCTTC.

This clone was observed a few times. CDR3 nucleotide sequence: TGTGCCAGCAGAGGACTTCGACAGGGAGTCCAGCCCCAGCATTTT. Amino acid sequence: CASRGLRQGVQPQHF. The chain recombines TRBV6-6 with TRBJ1-5, with 7 bases identical to TRBD1. J was trimmed by 7 bases and V by 6 bases; bases with no gene match: 12. Looked up from germline, CDR1 is MNHNY and CDR2 is SVGAGI (reference sequence). The CDR3 is made up of 15 amino acids.

The V and J genes are TRBV28 and TRBJ1-2, with D possibly TRBD1 on 5 matching bases. V lost 1 base and J 4 bases, leaving 13 bases between the germline ends. The CDR3 is 15 residues long. Germline V gene data show CDR1 as MDHEN and CDR2 as SYDVKM. CDR3 coding DNA: TGTGCCAGCAGTTTATTGGGGGGTACGGGCTATGGCTACACCTTC. Amino acid sequence: CASSLLGGTGYGYTF.

CDR3 loop: CASSPRGTILAAFF. The CDR3 nucleotides are TGTGCCAGTAGTCCAAGAGGGACAATTCTGGCAGCTTTCTTT. The rearrangement uses TRBV19 and TRBJ1-1; weak D call: TRBD1 (6 bases). Germline V gene lookup returns CDR1 LNHDA and CDR2 SQIVND (reference sequence). The CDR3 consists of 14 residues. Deletions cut 5 bases from V and 10 bases from J, with 20 bases between.

The count of this clone is one. The chain combines TRBV6-5 with TRBJ2-1, with TRBD2 identical over 7 bases. The V gene end was trimmed by 2 bases and the J gene end by 8 bases; junction bases not matched to a gene: 9. The V gene's germline CDR1 is MNHEY and CDR2 SVGAGI. This CDR3 is built from 15 residues. The CDR3 DNA follows: TGTGCCAGCAGTTACGAGTCTAGCGGACATTATGAGCAGTTCTTC. Translating gives CASSYESSGHYEQFF.

The chain uses TRBV5-4 and TRBJ2-3; the D gene is possibly TRBD2 (6 bases). V lost 3 bases and J 0 bases, leaving 8 bases between the germline ends. The CDR3 extends over 14 amino acids. CDR1 and CDR2 (germline): SGHNT, YYREEE (reference sequence). CDR3 sequence reads: CASSWDSSTDTQYF. The CDR3 DNA sequence: TGTGCCAGCAGCTGGGACTCGAGCACAGATACGCAGTATTTT.

V gene TRBV2 combines with J gene TRBJ2-7, with D possibly matching TRBD1 (6 bases). CDR1 and CDR2 (germline): SNHLY, FYNNEI. The V gene lost 8 bases and the J gene lost 2 bases, with 19 bases spanning the gap. This CDR3 comprises 15 residues. The CDR3 spells CASGIARGMTYEQYF. The DNA of the CDR3 is TGTGCCAGCGGCATAGCCAGGGGCATGACCTACGAGCAGTACTTC.

The V call is TRBV4-2, the J call TRBJ2-2; weak D call: TRBD2 (6 bases). V was trimmed by 3 bases and J by 5 bases, leaving 13 bases between them. CDR3 size: 15 residues. Germline CDR1 and CDR2: LGHNA and YNFKEQ. CDR3 bases: TGTGCCAGCAGCCACACCGGGACTCAAACCGGGGAGCTGTTTTTT. Its translation is CASSHTGTQTGELFF.

The V gene is TRBV27, the J gene TRBJ1-6, with TRBD1 matching 8 bases. The V and J ends lost 8 bases and 8 bases, in that order; junction bases with no gene match: 8. This CDR3 spans 14 amino acids. The germline gives CDR1 MNHEY, CDR2 SMNVEV (reference sequence). CDR3 sequence: CASGRTGYYSPLHF. The CDR3 bases are TGTGCCAGCGGGAGGACAGGGTATTATTCACCCCTCCACTTT.

The rearrangement links TRBV10-3 to TRBJ2-1, with 7 bases matching TRBD1. Germline CDR1 ENHRY, CDR2 SYGVKD. CDR3 size: 15 residues. The V gene end was trimmed by 2 bases and the J gene end by 7 bases; junction bases not matched to a gene: 8. The CDR3 spells CAISEARGFKNEQFF. The CDR3 DNA follows: TGTGCCATCAGTGAGGCCAGGGGGTTTAAGAATGAGCAGTTCTTC.

CDR3 DNA sequence: TGTGCCAGCAGCTTACTAGCGGGGGGCCGTACAGATACGCAGTATTTT. Its translation: CASSLLAGGRTDTQYF. The genes are TRBV7-2 and TRBJ2-3; 11 nucleotides agree with TRBD2. After removal of 2 bases from V and 3 bases from J, the junction contained 4 bases not matched to a gene. Germline V gene lookup returns CDR1 SGHTA and CDR2 FQGNSA. This CDR3 has 16 amino acids.

V gene TRBV5-1 combines with J gene TRBJ1-6; possible D gene TRBD1, 5 bases. Trimming left V 0 bases short and J 7 bases short, with 11 bases between. CDR3 size: 15 residues. Germline CDR1 is SGHRS and CDR2 is YFSETQ. In DNA form, the CDR3 reads TGCGCCAGCAGCTTGGATCCAGGGTTAAATTCACCCCTCCACTTT. Its translation: CASSLDPGLNSPLHF.

The rearrangement links TRBV6-1 to TRBJ1-2, with TRBD1 as a possible D gene (5 bases). The V and J ends lost 1 base and 5 bases respectively, with 14 bases between them. This CDR3 region has 15 residues. Germline lookup yields CDR1 MNHNS and CDR2 SASEGT. The CDR3 nucleotides are TGTGCCAGCAGTGAAGTTATTGAGGGACTGTATGGCTACACCTTC. It translates to CASSEVIEGLYGYTF.

Only a few counts were recorded for this clone. The chain recombines TRBV27 with TRBJ2-7; 8 bases fit TRBD2. V was pared by 5 bases and J by 8 bases, with 8 bases of the junction left unmatched. This CDR3 is built from 13 residues. The germline gives CDR1 MNHEY, CDR2 SMNVEV (reference sequence). CDR3 loop: CASSPTSEAQQYF. The CDR3 nucleotides are TGTGCCAGCAGTCCGACTAGCGAGGCCCAGCAGTACTTC.